The 14 T cell receptor beta chains in this list originate from one sample, sequenced in a study of Ad26.COV2.S vaccination and SARS-CoV-2 variants. The treatment was: roughly 20 received Ad26.COV2.S at low or high dose, single or two shots; about 5 received placebo; per-sample allocation not given. Material that was analyzed had been drawn on day 63 after the first vaccine or placebo injection. Sequencing was performed with immunoSEQ multiplex PCR; in TCRdb, only in-frame clones are kept and a portion is missing. The sample includes some 390,000 clones, 89% seen only once; the top ten take under 2%. The material sequenced was peripheral blood, taken in a trial of Ad26.COV2.S vaccine versus placebo. All receptors come from a person aged 18 to 59 who received the Ad26.COV2.S COVID-19 vaccine or a placebo.

The chain couples TRBV9 to TRBJ2-1, with 12 bases lining up with TRBD2. Germline V lookup: CDR1 SGDLS, CDR2 YYNGEE. This CDR3 is built from 15 residues. The junction had 5 bases not matched to a gene; V was cut back by 4 bases and J by 6 bases. CDR3 region: CASSPWTSGTNEQFF. CDR3 bases: TGTGCCAGCAGCCCTTGGACTAGCGGGACCAATGAGCAGTTCTTC.

The chain recombines TRBV25-1 with TRBJ2-2; a possible D gene is TRBD1 (6 bases). Looked up from germline, CDR1 is MGHDK and CDR2 is SYGVNS. The V end lost 0 bases, the J end lost 7 bases, and 15 bases lay between the germline ends. The CDR3 contains 16 residues. The CDR3 sequence: CASSEYSLGAGGELFF. Written as DNA, the CDR3 is TGTGCCAGCAGTGAATATTCCCTGGGGGCGGGCGGGGAGCTGTTTTTT.

The rearrangement joins TRBV6-5 to TRBJ2-7; TRBD2 matches 10 bases. The CDR3 is 15 residues long. Germline V gene data show CDR1 as MNHEY and CDR2 as SVGAGI. With 8 bases clipped from V and 5 bases from J, the junction kept 12 bases outside the gene matches. DNA of the CDR3: TGTGCCAGCCGTCTTTTGTCTAGCGGGAGAAACGAGCAGTACTTC. This translates into CASRLLSSGRNEQYF.

The rearrangement links TRBV28 to TRBJ1-2, with TRBD1 matching 12 bases. Trimming cost V 5 bases and J 4 bases; bases outside gene matches: 14. CDR1 and CDR2 (germline): MDHEN, SYDVKM. The CDR3 totals 18 residues. The CDR3 sequence is CASSRSRDRGQIGYGYTF. The CDR3 bases are TGTGCCAGCAGTCGTAGCCGGGACAGGGGGCAGATCGGCTATGGCTACACCTTC.

This chain joins TRBV28 and TRBJ2-3; TRBD2 matches at 9 bases. This CDR3 spans 17 amino acids. V gave up 4 bases and J gave up 2 bases; unmatched junction bases: 10. Germline V gene data show CDR1 as MDHEN and CDR2 as SYDVKM. DNA for the CDR3: TGTGCCAGCAGTTCCCGGGGTAGCGGGAGATACACAGATACGCAGTATTTT. This codes for CASSSRGSGRYTDTQYF.

The rearrangement uses TRBV28 and TRBJ1-6; D not certain. Per germline, CDR1 MDHEN and CDR2 SYDVKM. The CDR3 is 14 residues long. Trimming took 1 base from V and 7 from J, leaving 8 bases between them. CDR3 sequence (DNA): TGTGCCAGCAGTTTATCACCGAAAAATTCACCCCTCCACTTT. It translates to CASSLSPKNSPLHF.

The chain employs TRBV3-1 (or the pseudogene TRBV3-2) and TRBJ1-1, with D maybe TRBD1 (5 bases). Trimming took off 1 base at V and 4 bases at J, with 13 bases between the two ends. Per germline, CDR1 LGHDT and CDR2 YNNKEL (reference sequence). The CDR3 is 15 amino acids. The DNA for the CDR3 is TGTGCCAGCAGCCAAGGGGGGGGGTTAGGCACTGAAGCTTTCTTT. This translates into CASSQGGGLGTEAFF.

This clone appeared once. The V gene is TRBV7-6, the J gene TRBJ2-5; D remains ambiguous. Trimming took off 2 bases at V and 0 bases at J, with 13 bases between the two ends. The germline CDR1 and CDR2 sequences are SGHVS and FNYEAQ. The CDR3 is 16 amino acids. The CDR3 loop reads CASSLRATVDQETQYF. The CDR3 DNA sequence: TGTGCCAGCAGCTTAAGGGCAACGGTCGACCAAGAGACCCAGTACTTC. The whole variable domain, remainder taken from reference TRBV7-6 and TRBJ2-5, is GAGVSQSPRYKVTKRGQDVALRCDPISGHVSLYWYRQALGQGPEFLTYFNYEAQQDKSGLPNDRFSAERPEGSISTLTIQRTEQRDSAMYRCASSLRATVDQETQYFGPGTRLLVL.

The chain carries TRBV29-1 and TRBJ1-2; D not resolved. CDR1 and CDR2 (germline): SQVTM, ANQGSEA. Trimming shortened V by 3 bases and J by 2 bases, and 13 bases separated the two germline ends. The CDR3 covers 14 residues. In nucleotides, the CDR3 is TGCAGCGTTGACCAGCAACAATCGAACTATGGCTACACCTTC. It yields the protein CSVDQQQSNYGYTF.

The chain uses TRBV5-1 and TRBJ2-5; TRBD2 agrees at 9 bases. The CDR3 is 17 residues long. V dropped 0 bases and J dropped 1; count of bases not matched to a gene: 7. Germline V gene lookup returns CDR1 SGHRS and CDR2 YFSETQ. This CDR3 reads CASSLARTSETQETQYF. CDR3 sequence (DNA): TGCGCCAGCAGCTTGGCGCGGACTAGCGAAACCCAAGAGACCCAGTACTTC.

CDR3 sequence (DNA): TGTGCCAGCAGCTGGGGCAGAACAAACAATGAGCAGTTCTTC. The encoded protein is CASSWGRTNNEQFF. V usage is TRBV9 and J usage is TRBJ2-1, with D possibly TRBD1 on 5 matching bases. Trimming left V 4 bases short and J 5 bases short, with 13 bases between. Germline loops: CDR1 SGDLS, CDR2 YYNGEE. This CDR3 is built from 14 residues. Looking up the rest from reference TRBV9 and TRBJ2-1 gives the full variable domain: DSGVTQTPKHLITATGQRVTLRCSPRSGDLSVYWYQQSLDQGLQFLIQYYNGEERAKGNILERFSAQQFPDLHSELNLSSLELGDSALYFCASSWGRTNNEQFFGPGTRLTVL.

The chain combines TRBV12-3 or TRBV12-4 with TRBJ2-4, with D perhaps given as TRBD1 or TRBD2 (5 bases each). The CDR3 extends over 12 amino acids. The V end lost 5 bases, the J end lost 7 bases, and 9 bases lay between the germline ends. The CDR3 sequence: CASSRDRNIQYF. In DNA, the CDR3 is TGTGCCAGCAGTCGGGACCGGAACATTCAGTACTTC.

The CDR3: CASSQDGGGRGETQYF. CDR3 DNA sequence: TGTGCCAGCAGCCAAGATGGGGGAGGTCGGGGAGAGACCCAGTACTTC. The gene calls are TRBV4-2 and TRBJ2-5; D is possibly TRBD2 (6 bases). This CDR3 contains 16 residues. The V gene's germline CDR1 is LGHNA and CDR2 YNFKEQ. The V end was cut by 0 bases, the J end by 4 bases, with 15 bases between.

The chain has TRBV5-1 and TRBJ2-1; TRBD1 matches 9 bases. The V and J ends lost 2 bases and 7 bases, in that order; junction bases with no gene match: 1. Germline V CDR1 and CDR2: SGHRS, YFSETQ. The CDR3 covers 13 residues. CDR3 nucleotide sequence: TGCGCCAGCAGCTTCGGACAGGGGAATGAGCAGTTCTTC. This translates into CASSFGQGNEQFF.